This TCR beta chain was captured in a study of blood T cell repertoires in COVID-19. As for the study in general: Samples of COVID-19 (acute and convalescent) were obtained from the United States, Italy and Spain. T cells, B-cell-depleted T cells, or PBMCs provided the cDNA or gDNA that served as material.

Source study methods: Amplification of reference gene primers provided the estimated nucleated cell counts. Libraries were prepared by immunoSEQ multiplex PCR; TCRdb keeps only in-frame clonotypes and omits some of them. V, J and clone size are taken as reported in that table, and D and trimming were inferred from the DNA itself. The sample contains 250,000 to 300,000 clones, roughly 89% of which appear only once. The CDR3 sequence is 13 residues long. V lost 9 bases and J lost 8, with 17 bases in between. Germline-derived CDR1 and CDR2 are LNHDA and SQIVND (reference sequence). Sequencing was performed on peripheral blood. V gene TRBV19 combines with J gene TRBJ1-3; unclear D gene. The source is a woman between 25 and 40 years old with active or convalescent COVID-19. Here the CDR3 reads CASSGPPADTIYF. CDR3 DNA: TGTGCCAGCAGCGGGCCCCCGGCAGACACCATATATTTT.